This T cell receptor (beta chain) was obtained from a study of cytomegalovirus exposure and HLA in healthy donors. About the study: Sequencing of some 200 million T cells in an earlier analysis found around 110 million unique TCR beta sequences.

Comment on this clone: Its antigen is currently unknown.

PCR involved 60 Vbeta and 13 Jbeta primers. Sequencing was performed with immunoSEQ multiplex PCR; in TCRdb, only in-frame clones are kept and a portion is missing. The table lists under 150,000 clones, 75% to 85% of them singletons. The study's findings and limits: CMV serostatus was the only recorded immune exposure for donors.

The sample consisted of PBMCs. The TCR originated in a girl under 10 years old in good health and CMV-seronegative.

For the CDR3, the DNA is TGTGCCAGCAGCCACGGGGGGAACACCATATATTTT. This translates into CASSHGGNTIYF. The chain links TRBV14 to TRBJ1-3, with D maybe TRBD1 (5 bases). The V gene lost 3 bases and the J gene lost 7 bases, with 7 bases spanning the gap. This CDR3 has 12 amino acids. Germline assignment: CDR1 SGHDN and CDR2 FVKESK. The whole variable domain, remainder taken from reference TRBV14 and TRBJ1-3, is EAGVTQFPSHSVIEKGQTVTLRCDPISGHDNLYWYRRVMGKEIKFLLHFVKESKQDESGMPNNRFLAERTGGTYSTLKVQPAELEDSGVYFCASSHGGNTIYFGEGSWLTVV.